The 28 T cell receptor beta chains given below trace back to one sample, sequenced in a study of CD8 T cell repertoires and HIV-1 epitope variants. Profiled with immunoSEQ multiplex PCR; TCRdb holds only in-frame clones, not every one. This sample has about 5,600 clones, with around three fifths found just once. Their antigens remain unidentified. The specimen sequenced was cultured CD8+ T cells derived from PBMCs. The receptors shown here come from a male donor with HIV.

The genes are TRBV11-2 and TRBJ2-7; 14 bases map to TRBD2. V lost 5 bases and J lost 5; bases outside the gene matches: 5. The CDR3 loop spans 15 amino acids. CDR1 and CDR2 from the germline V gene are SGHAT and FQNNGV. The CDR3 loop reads CASSRTSGGRNEQYF. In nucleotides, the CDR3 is TGTGCCAGCAGCCGGACTAGCGGGGGGAGAAACGAGCAGTACTTC.

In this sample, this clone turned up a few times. This CDR3 is CASSLDRNTEAFF. The CDR3 nucleotides read TGTGCCAGCAGTCTCGACAGGAACACTGAAGCTTTCTTT. This sequence joins TRBV5-4 and TRBJ1-1, with D possibly being TRBD1 (5 bases). CDR3 length: 13 residues. V was cut by 5 bases and J by 1 base, with 9 bases left in between. The germline V gene has CDR1 SGHNT and CDR2 YYREEE (reference sequence).

DNA of the CDR3: TGTGCCAGCAGTTACTCACCCGAGGGGGAGTACAATGAGCAGTTCTTC. This gives the protein CASSYSPEGEYNEQFF. V is TRBV6-5 and J is TRBJ2-1; weak D call: TRBD1 (6 bases). The germline CDR1 and CDR2 sequences are MNHEY and SVGAGI. V lost 0 bases, J lost 4 bases, and 13 bases lay in between. The CDR3 has 16 residues.

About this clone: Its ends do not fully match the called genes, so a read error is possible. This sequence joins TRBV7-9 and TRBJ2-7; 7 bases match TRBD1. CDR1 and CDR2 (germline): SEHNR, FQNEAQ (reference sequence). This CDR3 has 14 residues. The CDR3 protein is CASGLTGSSYEQYF. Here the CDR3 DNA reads TGTGCCAGCGGCTTGACAGGGAGTTCCTACGAGCAGTACTTC.

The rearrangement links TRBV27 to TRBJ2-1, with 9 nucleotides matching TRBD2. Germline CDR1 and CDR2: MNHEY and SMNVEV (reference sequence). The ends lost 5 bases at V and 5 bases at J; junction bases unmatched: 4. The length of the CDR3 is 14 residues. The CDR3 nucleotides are TGTGCCAGCAGTCCAGGACTAGCGAACAATGAGCAGTTCTTC. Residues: CASSPGLANNEQFF.

In nucleotides, the CDR3 is TGTGCCAGCAGTGGGCTACACCCCGAAGCTTTCTTT. Translated, it gives CASSGLHPEAFF. The chain combines TRBV2 with TRBJ1-1; D is undetermined. The length of the CDR3 is 12 residues. With 4 bases removed from V and 8 bases from J, the gap between germline ends came to 11 bases. The germline V gene encodes CDR1 SNHLY and CDR2 FYNNEI.

The CDR3 DNA follows: TGTGCCAGCATCGTTGGGACAGCGAGCTCCTACGAGCAGTACTTC. As protein: CASIVGTASSYEQYF. The chain links TRBV6-1 to TRBJ2-7, with 7 bases that match TRBD1. The length of the CDR3 is 15 residues. Per the germline V gene, CDR1 is MNHNS and CDR2 is SASEGT. V shed 7 bases and J 0 bases; nucleotides not matched to a gene: 9.

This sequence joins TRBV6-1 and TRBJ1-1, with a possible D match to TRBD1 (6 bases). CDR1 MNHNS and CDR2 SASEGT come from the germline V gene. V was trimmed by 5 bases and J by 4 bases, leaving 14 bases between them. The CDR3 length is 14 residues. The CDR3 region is CASSPLTGSTEAFF. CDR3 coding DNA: TGTGCCAGCAGTCCTCTTACAGGGAGCACTGAAGCTTTCTTT.

The CDR3 reads CASSPLLDRVAEAFF. As DNA, the CDR3 is TGTGCCAGCAGTCCACTCCTAGACAGGGTAGCTGAAGCTTTCTTT. V and J are TRBV28 and TRBJ1-1; 7 bases fit TRBD1. The J segment lost 6 bases and the V segment lost 5 bases, leaving 12 bases of the junction unmatched. The CDR3 is 15 amino acids. The germline V gene has CDR1 MDHEN and CDR2 SYDVKM.

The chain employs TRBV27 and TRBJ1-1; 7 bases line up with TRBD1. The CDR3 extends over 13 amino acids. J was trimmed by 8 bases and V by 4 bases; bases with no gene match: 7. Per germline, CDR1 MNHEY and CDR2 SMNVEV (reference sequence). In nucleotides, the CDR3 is TGTGCCAGCAGTTCCTCCCCGACAGGGGAAGCTTTCTTT. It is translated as CASSSSPTGEAFF.

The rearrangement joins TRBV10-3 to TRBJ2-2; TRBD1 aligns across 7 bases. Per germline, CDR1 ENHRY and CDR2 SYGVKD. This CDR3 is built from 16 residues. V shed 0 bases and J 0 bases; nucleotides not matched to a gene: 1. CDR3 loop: CAISESQGANTGELFF. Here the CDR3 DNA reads TGTGCCATCAGTGAGTCTCAGGGGGCGAACACCGGGGAGCTGTTTTTT.

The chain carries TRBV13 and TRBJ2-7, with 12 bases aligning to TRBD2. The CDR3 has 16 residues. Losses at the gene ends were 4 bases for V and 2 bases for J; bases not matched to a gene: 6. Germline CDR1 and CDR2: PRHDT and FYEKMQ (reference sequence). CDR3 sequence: CASSSGTSGRTYEQYF. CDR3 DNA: TGTGCCAGCAGCTCTGGGACTAGCGGGCGTACCTACGAGCAGTACTTC.

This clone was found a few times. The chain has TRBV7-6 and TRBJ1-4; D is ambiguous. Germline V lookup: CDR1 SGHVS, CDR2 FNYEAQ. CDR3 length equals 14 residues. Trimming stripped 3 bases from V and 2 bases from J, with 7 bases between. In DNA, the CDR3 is TGTGCCAGCAGCTTTAGTGAGACTAATGAAAAACTGTTTTTT. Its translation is CASSFSETNEKLFF.

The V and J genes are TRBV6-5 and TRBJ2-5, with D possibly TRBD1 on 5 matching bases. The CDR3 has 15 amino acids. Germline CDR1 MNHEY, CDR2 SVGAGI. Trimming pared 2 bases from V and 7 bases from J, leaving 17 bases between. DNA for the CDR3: TGTGCCAGCAGTTACGAGACAGAGTCAAGAGTGACCCAGTACTTC. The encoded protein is CASSYETESRVTQYF.

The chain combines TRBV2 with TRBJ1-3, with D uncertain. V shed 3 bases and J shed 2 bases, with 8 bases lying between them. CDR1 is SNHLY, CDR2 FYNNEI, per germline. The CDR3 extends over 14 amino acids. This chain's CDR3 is CASSDDVAGNTIYF. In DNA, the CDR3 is TGTGCCAGCAGTGATGATGTGGCTGGAAACACCATATATTTT.

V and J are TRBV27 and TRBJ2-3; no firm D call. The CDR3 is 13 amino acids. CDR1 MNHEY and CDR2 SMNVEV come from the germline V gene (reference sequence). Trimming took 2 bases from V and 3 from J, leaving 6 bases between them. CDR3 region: CASSLRGTDTQYF. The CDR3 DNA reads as TGTGCCAGCAGTTTAAGAGGAACAGATACGCAGTATTTT.

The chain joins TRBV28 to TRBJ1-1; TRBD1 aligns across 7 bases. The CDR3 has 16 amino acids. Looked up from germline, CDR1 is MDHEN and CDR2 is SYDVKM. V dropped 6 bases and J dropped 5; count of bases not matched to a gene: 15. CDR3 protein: CASSFITGARSTEAFF. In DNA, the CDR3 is TGTGCCAGCAGCTTCATTACAGGGGCGAGGTCGACTGAAGCTTTCTTT.

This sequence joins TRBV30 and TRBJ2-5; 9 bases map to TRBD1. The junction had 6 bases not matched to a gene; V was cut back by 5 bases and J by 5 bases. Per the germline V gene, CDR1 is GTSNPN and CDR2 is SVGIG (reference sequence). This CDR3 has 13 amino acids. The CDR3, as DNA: TGTGCCTGGCAGGACAGGGGCGGGGAGACCCAGTACTTC. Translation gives CAWQDRGGETQYF.

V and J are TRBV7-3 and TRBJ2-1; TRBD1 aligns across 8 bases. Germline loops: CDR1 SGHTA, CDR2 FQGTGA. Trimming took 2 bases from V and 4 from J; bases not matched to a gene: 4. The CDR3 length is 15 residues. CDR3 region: CASSLGQGQYNEQFF. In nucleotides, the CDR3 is TGTGCCAGCAGCTTAGGACAGGGTCAGTACAATGAGCAGTTCTTC.

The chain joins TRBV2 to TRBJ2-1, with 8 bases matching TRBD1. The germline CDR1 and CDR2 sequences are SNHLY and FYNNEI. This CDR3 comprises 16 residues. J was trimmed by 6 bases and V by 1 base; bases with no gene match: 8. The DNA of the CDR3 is TGTGCCAGCAGTGAAGACAGTACAGGGGGTATCAATGAGCAGTTCTTC. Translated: CASSEDSTGGINEQFF.

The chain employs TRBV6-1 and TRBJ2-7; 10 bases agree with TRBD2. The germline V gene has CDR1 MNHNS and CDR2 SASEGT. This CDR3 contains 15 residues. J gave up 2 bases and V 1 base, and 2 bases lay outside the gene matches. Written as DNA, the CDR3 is TGTGCCAGCAGTGAAGAAAGCGGGGGGGCCTACGAGCAGTACTTC. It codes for CASSEESGGAYEQYF.

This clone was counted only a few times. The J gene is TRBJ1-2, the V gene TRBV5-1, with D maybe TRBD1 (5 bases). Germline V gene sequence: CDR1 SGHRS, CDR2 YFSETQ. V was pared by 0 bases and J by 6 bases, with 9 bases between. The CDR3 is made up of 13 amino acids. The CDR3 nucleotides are TGCGCCAGCAGCTTGGGGGGCGAGGATGGCTACACCTTC. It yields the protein CASSLGGEDGYTF.

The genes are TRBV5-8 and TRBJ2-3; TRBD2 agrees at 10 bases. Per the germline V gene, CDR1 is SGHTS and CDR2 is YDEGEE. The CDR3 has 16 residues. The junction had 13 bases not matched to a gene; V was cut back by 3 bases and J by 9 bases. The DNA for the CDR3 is TGTGCCAGCAGCTCCCGGAGGCTTCTAGCGGGAGACACGCAGTATTTT. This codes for CASSSRRLLAGDTQYF.

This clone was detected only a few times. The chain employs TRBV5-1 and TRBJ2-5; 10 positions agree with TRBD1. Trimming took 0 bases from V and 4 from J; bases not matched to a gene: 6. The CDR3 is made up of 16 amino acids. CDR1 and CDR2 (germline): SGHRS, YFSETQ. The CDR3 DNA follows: TGCGCCAGCAGCTTGGGGGGGACAGGGGCGCCAGAGACCCAGTACTTC. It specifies CASSLGGTGAPETQYF.

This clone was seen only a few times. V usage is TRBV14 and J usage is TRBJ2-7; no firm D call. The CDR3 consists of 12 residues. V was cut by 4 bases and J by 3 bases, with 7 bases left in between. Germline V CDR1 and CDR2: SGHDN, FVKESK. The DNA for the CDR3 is TGTGCCAGCAGCCCTGCTCACTACGAGCAGTACTTC. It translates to CASSPAHYEQYF.

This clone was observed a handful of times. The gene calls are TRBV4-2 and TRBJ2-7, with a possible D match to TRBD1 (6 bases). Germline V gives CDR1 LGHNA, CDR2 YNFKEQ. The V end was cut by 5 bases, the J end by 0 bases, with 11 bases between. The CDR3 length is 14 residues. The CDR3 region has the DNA TGTGCCAGCAGCGAACAGGGAAACTCCTACGAGCAGTACTTC. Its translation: CASSEQGNSYEQYF.

The CDR3 DNA is TGCAGCGTAGACGGGCAGTACTTC. Its translation: CSVDGQYF. The V and J genes are TRBV29-1 and TRBJ2-7, with no clear D. The germline gives CDR1 SQVTM, CDR2 ANQGSEA. There are 8 residues in the CDR3. V lost 6 bases and J 9 bases, leaving 6 bases between the germline ends.

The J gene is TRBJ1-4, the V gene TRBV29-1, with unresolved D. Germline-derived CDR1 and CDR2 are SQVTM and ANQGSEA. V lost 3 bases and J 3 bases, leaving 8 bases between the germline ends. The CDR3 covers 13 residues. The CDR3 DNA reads TGCAGCGTTGAGGGAGACTCTAATGAAAAACTGTTTTTT. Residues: CSVEGDSNEKLFF.